This is a list of T cell receptor beta chains from one sample in a study of brain T cells in children with intractable seizures. Method: immunoSEQ multiplex PCR; TCRdb's copy keeps in-frame clones and lacks some. The data show about 110,000 clones, 90% to 95% seen once. The sequencing used peripheral blood, collected at surgery. Receptor source: a boy less than two years old with hemimegalencephaly and intractable seizures. Both conserved end residues are part of each CDR3. Each record gives: CDR3 length, V gene, clone size, J gene, D gene, CDR3 protein, CDR3 DNA. The D gene is left open where the match is weak. Size is omitted from some rows. Given values are once, few, many or a class for expanded clones.

>16|TRBV28|NA|TRBJ1-3|TRBD1
CASSFAGGDSGNTIYF
TGTGCCAGCAGTTTCGCAGGGGGAGATTCTGGAAACACCATATATTTT
>17|TRBV24-1|NA|TRBJ2-3|NA
CATSLSRGGLQPDTQYF
TGTGCCACCAGTCTGTCCAGGGGGGGGCTACAGCCAGATACGCAGTATTTT
>14|TRBV6-5|NA|TRBJ1-4|NA
CASYAGATNEKLFF
TGTGCCAGTTACGCGGGGGCAACTAATGAAAAACTGTTTTTT
>14|TRBV6-2/TRBV6-3|NA|TRBJ1-5|TRBD1
CASSYGHRGQPQHF
TGTGCCAGCAGTTACGGGCACAGGGGACAGCCCCAGCATTTT
>13|TRBV27|NA|TRBJ2-5|NA
CASGDRKAETQYF
TGTGCCAGCGGAGACAGGAAAGCAGAGACCCAGTACTTC
>15|TRBV6-5|NA|TRBJ2-5|TRBD2
CASREREGLWETQYF
TGTGCCAGCAGGGAGCGGGAGGGCCTCTGGGAGACCCAGTACTTC
>14|TRBV11-3|NA|TRBJ2-2|TRBD2
CASTPLAVTGELFF
TGTGCCAGCACCCCACTAGCGGTAACCGGGGAGCTGTTTTTT
>15|TRBV30|NA|TRBJ2-2|TRBD2
CAWSPSGYGTGELFF
TGTGCCTGGAGTCCTAGCGGGTACGGCACCGGGGAGCTGTTTTTT
>15|TRBV30|NA|TRBJ2-7|NA
CAWSVRSGGWYEQYF
TGTGCCTGGAGTGTACGTTCCGGGGGCTGGTACGAGCAGTACTTC
>16|TRBV27|NA|TRBJ2-3|TRBD1
CASSQGTGGGTDTQYF
TGTGCCAGCAGCCAAGGGACAGGGGGAGGCACAGATACGCAGTATTTT
>17|TRBV11-3|once|TRBJ1-6|NA
CASSLDRTRSNNSPLHF
TGTGCCAGCAGCTTAGACCGGACAAGATCCAATAATTCACCCCTCCACTTT
>17|TRBV11-3|NA|TRBJ2-3|TRBD2
CASSQGLAGDKTDTQYF
TGTGCCAGCAGCCAGGGACTAGCGGGCGATAAGACAGATACGCAGTATTTT
>14|TRBV15|NA|TRBJ2-1|TRBD2
CATRRTSGHNEQFF
TGTGCCACCCGTAGGACTAGCGGCCACAATGAGCAGTTCTTC
>15|TRBV3-1/TRBV3-2|NA|TRBJ2-1|NA
CASSPTVSSYNEQFF
TGTGCCAGCAGCCCGACTGTTAGCTCCTACAATGAGCAGTTCTTC
>17|TRBV11-2|once|TRBJ2-1|TRBD2
CASSGTSGSFAYNEQFF
TGTGCCAGCAGTGGGACTAGCGGGAGTTTCGCCTACAATGAGCAGTTCTTC
>14|TRBV24-1|NA|TRBJ2-3|TRBD1
CATSDPTGRDTQYF
TGTGCCACCAGTGACCCGACAGGGCGAGATACGCAGTATTTT
>18|TRBV7-3|NA|TRBJ1-6|NA
CASSPTPRGRANDSPLHF
TGTGCCAGCAGCCCCACCCCCCGAGGCAGGGCAAACGATTCACCCCTCCACTTT
>17|TRBV21-1|NA|TRBJ2-5|NA
CASSPWDGFTIQETQYF
TGTGCCAGCAGCCCCTGGGACGGCTTCACCATCCAAGAGACCCAGTACTTC
>17|TRBV6-2/TRBV6-3|once|TRBJ1-4|TRBD1
CASSSPGQGTTNEKLFF
TGTGCCAGCAGTTCACCTGGACAGGGGACGACTAATGAAAAACTGTTTTTT
>11|TRBV5-1|NA|TRBJ2-7|NA
CASSFRGEQYF
TGCGCCAGCAGCTTTAGGGGCGAGCAGTACTTC
>14|TRBV6-2/TRBV6-3|NA|TRBJ2-7|NA
CASSRTGTSYEQYF
TGTGCCAGCAGCCGAACCGGCACATCCTACGAGCAGTACTTC
>13|TRBV2|NA|TRBJ1-1|TRBD1
CASSDDRDTEAFF
TGTGCCAGCAGTGACGACAGGGACACTGAAGCTTTCTTT
>14|TRBV18|once|TRBJ2-3|NA
CASSPWSPTDTQYF
TGTGCCAGCTCACCATGGTCCCCAACAGATACGCAGTATTTT
>15|TRBV6-5|NA|TRBJ2-1|NA
CASSYDPSSYNEQFF
TGTGCCAGCAGTTACGACCCTAGCTCCTACAATGAGCAGTTCTTC
>15|TRBV6-5|NA|TRBJ1-5|NA
CASRSTGTSNQPQHF
TGTGCCAGCAGGTCCACGGGGACAAGCAATCAGCCCCAGCATTTT
>14|TRBV5-4|NA|TRBJ1-2|NA
CASTQLSRVDGYTF
TGTGCCAGCACCCAACTGAGCAGGGTAGATGGCTACACCTTC
>13|TRBV12-3/TRBV12-4|NA|TRBJ2-2|NA
CASSLGGAGELFF
TGTGCCAGCAGTCTGGGCGGCGCCGGGGAGCTGTTTTTT
>14|TRBV7-9|NA|TRBJ2-4|TRBD1
CASSFGTGAHIQYF
TGTGCCAGCAGCTTTGGGACAGGGGCTCACATTCAGTACTTC
>14|TRBV19|NA|TRBJ1-4|NA
CASSMGATNEKLFF
TGTGCCAGTAGTATGGGCGCAACTAATGAAAAACTGTTTTTT
>14|TRBV9|few|TRBJ1-1|NA
CASSVTGVNTEAFF
TGTGCCAGCAGCGTGACCGGGGTAAACACTGAAGCTTTCTTT
>21|TRBV9|NA|TRBJ2-3|TRBD2
CASSLRPGGLAGVLSTDTQYF
TGTGCCAGCAGCCTCCGGCCGGGGGGCCTAGCGGGAGTCCTAAGCACAGATACGCAGTATTTT
>16|TRBV4-1|once|TRBJ1-2|NA
CASSRSEGGGNYGYTF
TGCGCCAGCAGCCGATCAGAGGGAGGGGGTAACTATGGCTACACCTTC
>14|TRBV6-5|few|TRBJ1-1|TRBD1
CASRRDSLNTEAFF
TGTGCCAGCAGGAGGGACAGCCTGAACACTGAAGCTTTCTTT
>15|TRBV28|NA|TRBJ2-3|TRBD1
CASSLGTGRTDTQYF
TGTGCCAGCAGTTTAGGGACAGGGAGAACAGATACGCAGTATTTT
>12|TRBV4-3|NA|TRBJ2-7|NA
CASSQVRGRQYF
TGCGCCAGCAGCCAAGTAAGGGGGAGGCAGTACTTC
>14|TRBV25-1|once|TRBJ2-1|NA
CASSEFGETREQFF
TGTGCCAGCAGTGAATTCGGGGAGACTCGAGAGCAGTTCTTC
>13|TRBV28|NA|TRBJ2-1|NA
CASTLGGAGKQFF
TGTGCCAGCACCCTAGGTGGCGCGGGAAAGCAGTTCTTC
>13|TRBV18|NA|TRBJ1-4|NA
CASSPLNNEKLFF
TGTGCCAGCTCACCACTGAATAATGAAAAACTGTTTTTT
>12|TRBV30|once|TRBJ2-7|NA
CAWSQSSYEQYF
TGTGCCTGGAGCCAGAGCTCCTACGAGCAGTACTTC
>13|TRBV6-5|NA|TRBJ1-4|TRBD1
CASRAGTAEKLFF
TGTGCCAGCAGGGCTGGGACAGCCGAAAAACTGTTTTTT
>13|TRBV19|NA|TRBJ2-7|TRBD1
CASSAGQGYEQYF
TGTGCCAGTAGTGCGGGACAGGGCTACGAGCAGTACTTC
>17|TRBV11-2|NA|TRBJ2-7|TRBD2
CASSLPLRSGAAYEQYF
TGTGCCAGCAGCTTACCCCTTAGGAGCGGGGCCGCCTACGAGCAGTACTTC
>13|TRBV7-2|NA|TRBJ2-1|TRBD2
CASSLVGGSEQFF
TGTGCCAGCAGCTTAGTGGGGGGGAGTGAGCAGTTCTTC
>16|TRBV3-1/TRBV3-2|NA|TRBJ1-5|NA
CASSSGVGIGGQPQHF
TGTGCCAGCAGCTCCGGGGTCGGGATAGGGGGTCAGCCCCAGCATTTT
>16|TRBV3-1/TRBV3-2|NA|TRBJ2-5|TRBD2
CASSQDRLAGGETQYF
TGTGCCAGCAGCCAAGATCGACTAGCGGGAGGAGAGACCCAGTACTTC
>16|TRBV5-1|NA|TRBJ1-6|TRBD1
CASSSGTGPAYSPLHF
TGCGCCAGCAGCTCTGGGACAGGGCCGGCTTATTCACCCCTCCACTTT
>16|TRBV27|NA|TRBJ1-4|NA
CALGTSEKTTNEKLFF
TGTGCCCTAGGAACCTCGGAAAAGACAACTAATGAAAAACTGTTTTTT
>17|TRBV27|NA|TRBJ2-7|NA
CASSSAGGPAGGYEQYF
TGTGCCAGCAGTTCCGCAGGGGGCCCCGCGGGGGGCTACGAGCAGTACTTC
>14|TRBV7-2|NA|TRBJ2-7|NA
CASSSSGPTYEQYF
TGTGCCAGCAGCTCGAGCGGGCCTACCTACGAGCAGTACTTC
>16|TRBV28|NA|TRBJ2-5|TRBD1
CASSPDRGENQETQYF
TGTGCCAGCAGTCCGGACAGGGGGGAAAACCAAGAGACCCAGTACTTC
>15|TRBV5-1|NA|TRBJ2-3|TRBD1
CASSSTGGGADTQYF
TGCGCCAGCAGCTCCACAGGGGGTGGCGCAGATACGCAGTATTTT
>16|TRBV28|NA|TRBJ2-4|TRBD2
CASSLISFREENIQYF
TGTGCCAGCAGTTTAATATCTTTCCGGGAGGAGAACATTCAGTACTTC
>13|TRBV5-1|NA|TRBJ2-1|NA
CASSTGLSNEQFF
TGCGCCAGCAGCACTGGGCTGAGCAATGAGCAGTTCTTC
>15|TRBV28|NA|TRBJ1-5|NA
CASSLYGVRNQPQHF
TGTGCCAGCAGTTTATATGGGGTCCGAAATCAGCCCCAGCATTTT
>16|TRBV25-1|NA|TRBJ2-6|TRBD1
CASSDRGLPGANVLTF
TGTGCCAGCAGTGACAGGGGGCTCCCTGGGGCCAACGTCCTGACTTTC